These 27 T cell receptor beta chains were all obtained from the same sample, sequenced in a study of breast tumors, draining lymph nodes, adjacent tissues. The lymph nodes were axillary draining lymph nodes from breast cancer patients. TCRdb re-called the multiplex PCR reads with MiXCR, one entry per CDR3 protein. The sample contains about 180,000 distinct CDR3 sequences, around a third of which appear only once. The sequenced sample consisted of axillary lymph node tissue. The source of these receptors is a female donor with breast cancer. Some clones in this sample may be carry-over from other donors' samples.

V and J are TRBV20-1 and TRBJ1-6; D is uncertain. The ends were cut back, 6 bases at V and 10 bases at J, with 19 bases in the middle. Germline V CDR1 and CDR2: DFQATT, SNEGSKA (reference sequence). This CDR3 contains 14 residues. The CDR3 nucleotides read TGCAGTGCCAGCAGTTACTTCGGTGAATCACCCCTCCACTTT. Protein sequence: CSASSYFGESPLHF.

In this sample, this clonotype turned up many times. V and J are TRBV5-6 and TRBJ1-2, with D hard to call. The V and J ends lost 5 bases and 4 bases respectively, with 12 bases between them. The CDR3 runs to 13 residues. The germline V gene has CDR1 SGHDT and CDR2 YYEEEE. The CDR3 nucleotides are TGTGCCAGCAGACCTCTGGAGGGCTATGGCTACACCTTC. Encoded protein: CASRPLEGYGYTF. Together with reference TRBV5-6 and TRBJ1-2, the CDR3 gives the full variable domain: DAGVTQSPTHLIKTRGQQVTLRCSPKSGHDTVSWYQQALGQGPQFIFQYYEEEERQRGNFPDRFSGHQFPNYSSELNVNALLLGDSALYLCASRPLEGYGYTFGSGTRLTVV.

This clonotype appeared many times. The genes are TRBV4-1 and TRBJ2-7; TRBD1 matches at 7 bases. CDR1 MGHRA and CDR2 YSYEKL come from the germline V gene. The CDR3 length is 14 residues. Trimming removed 4 bases from V and 6 bases from J; junction bases left unmatched: 9. In nucleotides, the CDR3 is TGCGCCAGCAGCCGACTCCGGGACAGTAGCGAGCAGTACTTC. As protein: CASSRLRDSSEQYF.

This clonotype was observed many times. V and J are TRBV6-6 and TRBJ1-3; D possibly corresponds to TRBD1 (5 bases). The CDR3 consists of 16 residues. V was pared by 0 bases and J by 0 bases, with 9 bases between. CDR1 MNHNY and CDR2 SVGAGI come from the germline V gene (reference sequence). This CDR3 is CASSYSQGSSGNTIYF. In DNA, the CDR3 is TGTGCCAGCAGTTACTCGCAGGGTAGCTCTGGAAACACCATATATTTT.

This clonotype was seen a few times. This could be a read error, since a much larger clone is one nucleotide away. The chain links TRBV12-3 or TRBV12-4 to TRBJ2-7; no clear D. V was clipped by 3 bases and J by 0 bases, with 15 bases between them. This CDR3 spans 16 amino acids. CDR3 DNA sequence: TGTGCCAGCAGTTTCTTCTTTGCAGCGAGCTCCTACGAGCAGTACTTC. It codes for CASSFFFAASSYEQYF.

Concerning this clonotype: A single base separates this from a much larger clone, so it may be a read error. This chain connects TRBV20-1 to TRBJ1-2, with no clear D. The CDR3 runs 12 residues. Germline V gene lookup returns CDR1 DFQATT and CDR2 SNEGSKA (reference sequence). CDR3 region: CSARDSLYGSTF. The CDR3 DNA sequence: TGCAGTGCTAGAGACAGCCTCTATGGCTCCACCTTC.

About this clonotype itself: A clone one base away is much larger, so this may be a read error. V and J are TRBV20-1 and TRBJ2-3, with TRBD2 matching over 7 bases. Germline CDR1 DFQATT, CDR2 SNEGSKA (reference sequence). The CDR3 sequence is 14 residues long. The CDR3: CSALSGAGTATQYF. DNA of the CDR3: TGCAGTGCTCTAAGCGGGGCTGGCACAGCTACGCAGTATTTT.

The chain carries TRBV2 and TRBJ1-6; D unclear. Trimming pared 8 bases from V and 5 bases from J, leaving 13 bases between. CDR3 length: 14 residues. The germline V gene encodes CDR1 SNHLY and CDR2 FYNNEI. CDR3 sequence: CASGPERDNSPLHF. Here the CDR3 DNA reads TGTGCCAGCGGACCGGAGAGAGATAATTCACCCCTCCACTTT.

This clonotype was recorded a few times. This chain uses TRBV28 with TRBJ1-5; unclear D gene. Germline loops: CDR1 MDHEN, CDR2 SYDVKM. This CDR3 comprises 15 residues. V was trimmed by 2 bases and J by 2 bases, leaving 10 bases between them. The CDR3 spells CASSLLGGGNQPQHF. CDR3 nucleotides: TGTGCCAGCAGTTTACTGGGCGGGGGCAATCAGCCCCAGCATTTT. Looking up the rest from reference TRBV28 and TRBJ1-5 gives the full variable domain: DVKVTQSSRYLVKRTGEKVFLECVQDMDHENMFWYRQDPGLGLRLIYFSYDVKMKEKGDIPEGYSVSREKKERFSLILESASTNQTSMYLCASSLLGGGNQPQHFGDGTRLSIL.

Worth noting for this clonotype: Just one base apart from a much larger clone, this may be a read error. The chain uses TRBV12-3 or TRBV12-4 and TRBJ2-7, with TRBD1 matching 8 bases. CDR3 length: 12 amino acids. The CDR3 here is CASSFAFGQGCF. The CDR3 DNA reads TGTGCCAGCAGTTTCGCATTCGGACAGGGTTGCTTC.

Concerning this clonotype itself: The junction and the germline gene differ at one end; a read error may be behind it. The chain is built from TRBV7-9 and TRBJ2-6, with D perhaps TRBD1 (5 bases). The CDR3 totals 15 residues. From germline, CDR1 is SEHNR and CDR2 FQNEAQ (reference sequence). The CDR3 region is CVSSPTESGANVLPF. The CDR3 DNA reads TGTGTCAGCAGCCCCACCGAATCTGGGGCCAACGTCCTGCCTTTC.

The table lists this clonotype with many counts. The chain links TRBV11-2 to TRBJ2-7; no clear D. The germline CDR1 and CDR2 sequences are SGHAT and FQNNGV. V lost 5 bases and J 4 bases, leaving 9 bases between the germline ends. The CDR3 spans 12 residues. CDR3 bases: TGTGCCAGCAGCCGTGGTTTTTACGAGCAGTACTTC. Translation gives CASSRGFYEQYF.

The chain recombines TRBV5-1 with TRBJ2-7; D is unresolved. Per the germline V gene, CDR1 is SGHRS and CDR2 is YFSETQ. V lost 4 bases, J lost 12 bases, and 20 bases lay in between. The CDR3 length is 13 residues. As DNA, the CDR3 is TGCGCCAGCAGCCCCCTGGACCGCTACGACCGGTACTTC. It yields the protein CASSPLDRYDRYF.

This clonotype occurred many times. The chain joins TRBV2 to TRBJ1-2; tentative D call: TRBD1 (5 bases). The CDR3 extends over 13 amino acids. The V end lost 0 bases, the J end lost 9 bases, and 11 bases lay between the germline ends. CDR1 SNHLY and CDR2 FYNNEI come from the germline V gene. CDR3 DNA sequence: TGTGCCAGCAGTGAAGCGGGGGGACTGAGCTACACCTTC. Amino acids: CASSEAGGLSYTF.

V is TRBV27 and J is TRBJ2-3; TRBD2 agrees at 10 bases. CDR3 length: 16 amino acids. V was pared by 5 bases and J by 6 bases, with 11 bases of the junction left unmatched. Germline V gene lookup returns CDR1 MNHEY and CDR2 SMNVEV (reference sequence). The CDR3 nucleotides are TGTGCCAGCAGTCAGTCCGAGCGGGGGGGCCACGATACGCAGTATTTT. Encoded protein: CASSQSERGGHDTQYF.

In the case of this clonotype: The junction departs from germline at one end; a sequencing error may be responsible. The chain joins TRBV7-9 to TRBJ2-7, with 7 bases lining up with TRBD2. The CDR3 length is 12 residues. In germline, CDR1 is SEHNR, CDR2 FQNEAQ (reference sequence). The CDR3 reads CSSSSWDYERYF. The CDR3 bases are TGTTCCAGCAGCTCCTGGGACTACGAGCGGTACTTC.

This clonotype was seen a handful of times. The chain is built from TRBV4-2 and TRBJ2-5; 8 nucleotides align to TRBD2. Per germline, CDR1 LGHNA and CDR2 YNFKEQ. The trim removed 0 bases at V and 1 base at J, leaving 7 bases unmatched. This CDR3 has 17 residues. CDR3 nucleotide sequence: TGTGCCAGCAGCCAAGAGGGACGGGGGGGACTCCAAGAGACCCAGTACTTC. This codes for CASSQEGRGGLQETQYF.

V is TRBV29-1 and J is TRBJ1-1, with D uncertain. The V gene lost 2 bases and the J gene lost 0 bases, with 10 bases spanning the gap. Germline values: CDR1 SQVTM, CDR2 ANQGSEA. This CDR3 comprises 14 residues. The CDR3 DNA sequence: TGCAGCGTTGAATCGCACAGCTTGAACACTGAAGCTTTCTTT. It yields the protein CSVESHSLNTEAFF.

The gene calls are TRBV12-3 or TRBV12-4 and TRBJ2-1; TRBD1 matches 7 bases. The CDR3 has 15 amino acids. V was pared by 8 bases and J by 0 bases, with 7 bases of the junction left unmatched. CDR3 protein: CASSATGSSYNEQFF. The CDR3 DNA follows: TGTGCCAGCTCTGCGACAGGGAGCTCCTACAATGAGCAGTTCTTC.

The chain has TRBV20-1 and TRBJ2-2; D gene ambiguous. CDR1 is DFQATT and CDR2 is SNEGSKA in the germline V gene (reference sequence). Trimming left V 0 bases short and J 7 bases short, with 6 bases between. The CDR3 spans 12 residues. In nucleotides, the CDR3 is TGCAGTGCTAGAGACGTTAGCGGGGAGCTGTTTTTT. This sequence encodes CSARDVSGELFF.

This clonotype was seen at least ten times. The chain links TRBV9 to TRBJ2-3; TRBD2 might be the D (6 bases). The V end lost 6 bases, the J end lost 1 base, and 12 bases lay between the germline ends. CDR1 is SGDLS and CDR2 is YYNGEE in the germline V gene. The CDR3 runs 14 residues. The CDR3 DNA sequence: TGTGCCAGCAAGGAGGGATCGGGCACAGATACGCAGTATTTT. It yields the protein CASKEGSGTDTQYF.

In the case of this clonotype: One junction end does not reproduce the germline sequence, and a read error may be involved. The chain joins TRBV6-5 to TRBJ1-1; 7 bases agree with TRBD1. Germline assignment: CDR1 MNHEY and CDR2 SVGAGI. The CDR3 loop spans 17 amino acids. CDR3 loop: CASRYLGGQSGGTEAFF. The CDR3 DNA sequence: TGTGCCAGCAGATACTTAGGGGGCCAATCTGGGGGCACTGAAGCTTTCTTT.

This clonotype was picked up many times. The chain combines TRBV6-1 with TRBJ2-1, with unresolved D. Germline CDR1 MNHNS, CDR2 SASEGT. The CDR3 loop spans 16 amino acids. Trimming shortened V by 6 bases and J by 3 bases, and 18 bases separated the two germline ends. CDR3 nucleotide sequence: TGTGCCAGCAGCCCTTTCGGCGCGAGGAACTACAATGAGCAGTTCTTC. Translating it yields CASSPFGARNYNEQFF.

In this sample, this clonotype turned up once. One base away lies a much larger clone, so this may be a sequencing read error. The chain's CDR3 is CASSFGWNEQSF. Here the CDR3 DNA reads TGTGCCAGCAGCTTTGGATGGAATGAGCAGTCCTTC. The chain is built from TRBV7-9 and TRBJ2-1; D remains ambiguous. In germline, CDR1 is SEHNR, CDR2 FQNEAQ (reference sequence). This CDR3 contains 12 residues.

About this clonotype: At one end, the junction sequence differs from germline, possibly due to a read error. This chain links TRBV25-1 with TRBJ1-2, with 7 bases that match TRBD1. This CDR3 contains 15 residues. CDR1 is MGHDK and CDR2 is SYGVNS in the germline V gene. The CDR3 sequence: CASSAIDRVVGGLPF. The CDR3 nucleotides are TGTGCCAGCAGTGCCATCGACAGGGTCGTGGGGGGGCTACCCTTT.

With regard to this clonotype: Given the absence of the conserved phenylalanine or tryptophan at the CDR3 end, a read error is likely. Because the CDR3's place on the DNA is in doubt, the DNA is left out and the CDR3 is given as listed by TCRdb. The CDR3 loop reads CSARSTTQCL. The chain uses TRBV20-1 and TRBJ2-3. CDR1 DFQATT and CDR2 SNEGSKA come from the germline V gene (reference sequence). The CDR3 is made up of 10 amino acids, end residues included.

This clonotype was seen at least ten times. The chain is built from TRBV9 and TRBJ2-5, with 7 bases that match TRBD1. V lost 4 bases, J lost 3 bases, and 9 bases stayed unmatched. The V gene's germline CDR1 is SGDLS and CDR2 YYNGEE. The CDR3 has 15 amino acids. The CDR3 sequence: CASSSQTGNEETQYF. DNA of the CDR3: TGTGCCAGCAGCTCACAGACAGGGAACGAAGAGACCCAGTACTTC.